The rows below give T cell receptor beta chains drawn from one sample of a study of T cell repertoires in cytomegalovirus infection. In TCRdb, the reads were re-called with MiXCR into one record per CDR3 protein. The table has some 43,000 distinct CDR3 sequences, about a fifth seen once. For these TCRs, the target antigens are not known. The sequencing here drew on CD8+ T cells from cultured PBMCs, taken from culture after CMV antigen stimulation. These TCRs come from a human donor in good health (CMV status not recorded). Some clones in this sample may be carry-over from other donors' samples. Each CDR3 is given with its conserved first and last residue. D genes are given only for firm matches. Size is stated for part of the rows, as once, few or many counts, or as a class when the clone is expanded.

>TRBV7-9|.|.|TRBJ1-2
CASSLIGSGAVTYGYTF
TGTGCCAGCAGCTTAATAGGGAGCGGGGCAGTGACCTATGGCTACACCTTC
>TRBV7-3|.|TRBD2|TRBJ2-1
CASSLSGTSAYNEQFF
TGTGCCAGCAGCCTCTCCGGGACTAGCGCGTACAATGAGCAGTTCTTC
>TRBV28|few|.|TRBJ2-1
CASSLAYNEQFF
TGTGCCAGCAGTTTGGCCTACAATGAGCAGTTCTTC
>TRBV27|.|.|TRBJ1-4
CASSQGGEKLFF
TGTGCCAGCAGTCAGGGTGGTGAAAAACTGTTTTTT
>TRBV7-9|.|.|TRBJ1-5
CASSLNGGDAQPQHF
TGTGCCAGCAGCTTAAACGGGGGCGACGCTCAGCCCCAGCATTTT
>TRBV27|few|.|TRBJ2-7
CASSADSSPYEQYF
TGTGCCAGCAGTGCGGACTCGAGCCCCTACGAGCAGTACTTC
>TRBV28|many|.|TRBJ1-2
CASSEWAGGSNYGYTF
TGTGCCAGCAGTGAATGGGCTGGGGGCTCAAACTATGGCTACACCTTC
>TRBV7-2|.|TRBD1|TRBJ2-1
CASSLSPGQWYNEQFF
TGTGCCAGCAGCTTATCTCCGGGACAGTGGTACAATGAGCAGTTCTTC
>TRBV11-3|.|TRBD2|TRBJ2-1
CASSLDWGTSGTRNNEQFF
TGTGCCAGCAGCTTAGACTGGGGGACTAGCGGGACCCGCAACAATGAGCAGTTCTTC
>TRBV12-3/TRBV12-4|.|TRBD1|TRBJ1-2
CASSLSTGRYGYTF
TGTGCCAGCAGTTTATCGACAGGGCGCTATGGCTACACCTTC
>TRBV20-1|.|TRBD2|TRBJ2-1
CSAVETPAGGNEQFF
TGCAGTGCTGTGGAGACACCAGCGGGAGGCAATGAGCAGTTCTTC
>TRBV6-2/TRBV6-3|few|.|TRBJ2-1
CASSYRVSDNEQFF
TGTGCCAGCAGTTACAGGGTTAGCGACAATGAGCAGTTCTTC
>TRBV2|few|.|TRBJ2-7
CASSAWGDAREQYF
TGTGCCAGCAGTGCCTGGGGCGATGCACGGGAGCAGTACTTC
>TRBV6-2/TRBV6-3|.|TRBD2|TRBJ2-1
CASSYTPSGYNEQFF
TGTGCCAGCAGTTACACCCCTAGCGGATACAATGAGCAGTTCTTC
>TRBV11-2|few|.|TRBJ2-7
CASSLDHYEQYF
TGTGCCAGCAGCTTAGATCACTACGAGCAGTACTTC
>TRBV7-2|few|.|TRBJ2-7
CASSSRDGRSSYEQYF
TGTGCCAGCAGCTCGAGGGACGGCCGATCCTCCTACGAGCAGTACTTC
>TRBV7-6|few|.|TRBJ2-7
CASSLVGSRGDEQYF
TGTGCCAGCAGCCTTGTGGGGAGCAGGGGGGACGAGCAGTACTTC
>TRBV4-3|.|.|TRBJ2-3
CASSPTIVQSGSDTQYF
TGCGCCAGCAGCCCCACGATAGTGCAGTCGGGTTCAGATACGCAGTATTTT
>TRBV7-9|.|.|TRBJ1-2
CASSPSGGGYGYTF
TGTGCCAGCAGTCCCTCTGGGGGAGGCTATGGCTACACCTTC
>TRBV6-1|.|.|TRBJ2-7
CASSERASSSYEQYF
TGTGCCAGCAGTGAAAGGGCTAGCAGCTCCTACGAGCAGTACTTC
>TRBV7-6|.|TRBD1|TRBJ1-5
CASSLGPGTGRNQPQHF
TGTGCCAGCAGCTTAGGCCCGGGGACAGGGCGGAATCAGCCCCAGCATTTT
>TRBV7-2|few|.|TRBJ1-6
CASSLEDGGSYNSPLHF
TGTGCCAGCAGCTTAGAAGATGGGGGCTCCTATAATTCACCCCTCCACTTT
>TRBV7-2|.|TRBD2|TRBJ2-3
CASSLWTSGTYTDTQYF
TGTGCCAGCAGCTTATGGACTAGCGGGACCTACACAGATACGCAGTATTTT
>TRBV7-9|.|TRBD1|TRBJ1-5
CASSSSDRAMGNQPQHF
TGTGCCAGCAGCTCCTCCGACAGGGCGATGGGAAATCAGCCCCAGCATTTT
>TRBV27|.|TRBD1|TRBJ1-5
CASSWGQGANQPQHF
TGTGCCAGCAGTTGGGGGCAGGGGGCCAATCAGCCCCAGCATTTT
>TRBV5-6|.|TRBD1|TRBJ2-5
CASSWETGEETQYF
TGTGCCAGCAGCTGGGAGACAGGGGAGGAGACCCAGTACTTC
>TRBV28|.|.|TRBJ1-1
CASSLNRVDEAFF
TGTGCCAGCAGTTTAAACAGGGTGGATGAAGCTTTCTTT
>TRBV29-1|few|TRBD2|TRBJ2-2
CSVRSGGVGGTGELFF
TGCAGCGTTCGGAGCGGGGGGGTTGGCGGCACCGGGGAGCTGTTTTTT
>TRBV10-3|.|TRBD2|TRBJ2-5
CAISRLAEETQYF
TGTGCCATCAGCCGACTAGCGGAAGAGACCCAGTACTTC
>TRBV20-1|.|.|TRBJ2-5
CSGADLQETQYF
TGCAGTGGGGCGGACTTACAAGAGACCCAGTACTTC
>TRBV12-3/TRBV12-4|.|TRBD1|TRBJ2-7
CASRPGQGRWEQYF
TGTGCCAGCAGACCGGGACAGGGGCGCTGGGAGCAGTACTTC
>TRBV7-3|few|.|TRBJ2-7
CASSLTGGPTYEQYF
TGTGCCAGCAGCTTAACCGGGGGGCCAACCTACGAGCAGTACTTC
>TRBV28|.|TRBD2|TRBJ2-3
CASSLKGLANAWDTQYF
TGTGCCAGCAGTTTAAAGGGACTAGCGAACGCCTGGGATACGCAGTATTTT
>TRBV29-1|.|.|TRBJ1-4
CSVDREGKLFF
TGCAGCGTTGACAGGGAGGGAAAACTGTTTTTT
>TRBV6-2/TRBV6-3|.|TRBD1|TRBJ1-1
CASSKPGQLSTEAFF
TGTGCCAGCAGTAAACCGGGACAGCTTAGCACTGAAGCTTTCTTT
>TRBV27|many|TRBD2|TRBJ2-1
CASSAGTSGYNEQFF
TGTGCCAGCAGTGCCGGGACTAGCGGATACAATGAGCAGTTCTTC
>TRBV7-2|few|TRBD1|TRBJ1-5
CASSLLDRADQPQHF
TGTGCCAGCAGCTTATTGGACAGGGCAGATCAGCCCCAGCATTTT
>TRBV4-1|.|.|TRBJ1-1
CASSQDRQGWNEAFF
TGCGCCAGCAGCCAAGATCGTCAGGGTTGGAATGAAGCTTTCTTT
>TRBV19|.|.|TRBJ1-3
CASSIGLENTIYF
TGTGCCAGTAGTATTGGTCTTGAAAACACCATATATTTT
>TRBV6-1|.|TRBD2|TRBJ2-7
CASSEGLASYEQYF
TGTGCCAGCAGCGAGGGACTAGCGAGCTACGAGCAGTACTTC
>TRBV19|once|TRBD1|TRBJ1-2
CASGFRTGGFGYTF
TGTGCCAGTGGGTTTCGGACAGGGGGCTTTGGCTACACCTTC
>TRBV7-7|many|.|TRBJ2-2
CASSYRGTGELFF
TGTGCCAGCAGCTATAGGGGAACCGGGGAGCTGTTTTTT
>TRBV7-2|once|.|TRBJ2-7
CASSFNTYYEQYF
TGTGCCAGCAGCTTTAACACTTACTACGAGCAGTACTTC
>TRBV7-6|few|.|TRBJ2-7
CASSLAAGDTYEQYF
TGTGCCAGCAGCTTAGCGGCAGGGGACACCTACGAGCAGTACTTC
>TRBV7-8|few|.|TRBJ2-3
CASSLEGDTQYF
TGTGCCAGCAGCTTAGAAGGGGATACGCAGTATTTT
>TRBV27|.|.|TRBJ2-3
CASSLARADTQYF
TGTGCCAGCAGTTTAGCAAGGGCAGATACGCAGTATTTT
>TRBV6-1|many|.|TRBJ1-5
CASSEGRQGYNQPQHF
TGTGCCAGCAGTGAAGGACGGCAGGGGTACAATCAGCCCCAGCATTTT
>TRBV27|few|.|TRBJ1-1
CASSLSGLQVPAFF
TGTGCCAGCAGTTTATCGGGCCTACAGGTTCCAGCTTTCTTT
>TRBV2|.|.|TRBJ2-3
CASTRKGLASSTDTQYF
TGTGCCAGCACCCGAAAGGGACTCGCGTCGAGCACAGATACGCAGTATTTT
>TRBV9|few|.|TRBJ2-7
CASSARNEVGEQYF
TGTGCCAGCAGCGCAAGAAATGAGGTGGGGGAGCAGTACTTC
>TRBV7-2|.|TRBD1|TRBJ2-1
CASKDRDREQFF
TGTGCCAGCAAGGACAGGGACCGTGAGCAGTTCTTC
>TRBV2|few|.|TRBJ2-3
CASSGFLAGTDTQYF
TGTGCCAGCAGTGGTTTCCTAGCTGGCACAGATACGCAGTATTTT
>TRBV6-1|few|TRBD2|TRBJ2-5
CASSELVAGGDEETQYF
TGTGCCAGCAGTGAACTGGTGGCGGGAGGTGATGAAGAGACCCAGTACTTC
>TRBV12-5|few|TRBD2|TRBJ2-3
CASGSGRAADTQYF
TGTGCTAGTGGGAGCGGGAGGGCGGCAGATACGCAGTATTTT